This is a list of T cell receptor beta chains from one sample in a study of OX40 agonist ivuxolimab in advanced cancers. Measured with immunoSEQ multiplex PCR; TCRdb has only the in-frame clones, and not every one. There are 30,000 to 35,000 clones in the sample; approximately 90% occur only once, and approximately 26% lies in the top ten. Source: CD4+ or CD8+ T cells sorted from blood, taken in a trial of the OX40 agonist ivuxolimab. These receptors all come from an adult with an advanced solid tumor such as melanoma, head and neck, liver or kidney cancer. The CDR3 runs from the conserved cysteine through the conserved F or W. Fields, in order: clone size, V gene, J gene, D gene, CDR3 protein, CDR3 DNA. D genes are given only for firm matches. Clone size appears in some rows only: once, few, many, or a class for an expanded clone.

clone_size: .
v_call: TRBV5-4
j_call: TRBJ2-3
d_call: .
cdr3_aa: CASSRGDTRYF
cdr3_nt: TGTGCCAGCAGCCGAGGAGATACGCGGTATTTT

clone_size: once
v_call: TRBV27
j_call: TRBJ1-5
d_call: TRBD1
cdr3_aa: CASSFKGAYSNQPQHF
cdr3_nt: TGTGCCAGCAGTTTCAAGGGGGCCTATAGCAATCAGCCCCAGCATTTT

clone_size: once
v_call: TRBV28
j_call: TRBJ2-5
d_call: TRBD1
cdr3_aa: CASSLLDRGRETQYF
cdr3_nt: TGTGCCAGCAGTTTACTGGACAGGGGGAGGGAGACCCAGTACTTC

clone_size: .
v_call: TRBV2
j_call: TRBJ2-2
d_call: TRBD2
cdr3_aa: CASSEILAGGTGELFF
cdr3_nt: TGTGCCAGCAGTGAAATACTAGCGGGGGGTACCGGGGAGCTGTTTTTT

clone_size: .
v_call: TRBV30
j_call: TRBJ1-1
d_call: .
cdr3_aa: CAWIDDMNTEAFF
cdr3_nt: TGTGCCTGGATCGACGACATGAACACTGAAGCTTTCTTT

clone_size: .
v_call: TRBV28
j_call: TRBJ1-4
d_call: .
cdr3_aa: CASNLSGGEFEKLFF
cdr3_nt: TGTGCCAGCAACTTATCAGGCGGAGAATTTGAAAAACTGTTTTTT

clone_size: .
v_call: TRBV6-1
j_call: TRBJ1-3
d_call: TRBD1
cdr3_aa: CASSDRRWGQGMDSGNTIYF
cdr3_nt: TGTGCCAGCAGTGACCGTCGGTGGGGACAGGGGATGGACTCTGGAAACACCATATATTTT

clone_size: .
v_call: TRBV27
j_call: TRBJ1-1
d_call: .
cdr3_aa: CASSLGRLNTEAFF
cdr3_nt: TGTGCCAGCAGTTTGGGCAGGTTGAACACTGAAGCTTTCTTT

clone_size: once
v_call: TRBV19
j_call: TRBJ2-7
d_call: .
cdr3_aa: CASSRAPGSRDYEQYF
cdr3_nt: TGTGCCAGTAGTCGGGCGCCAGGGTCAAGGGACTACGAGCAGTACTTC

clone_size: .
v_call: TRBV5-6
j_call: TRBJ2-7
d_call: TRBD1
cdr3_aa: CASSYRDRSVYEQYF
cdr3_nt: TGTGCCAGCAGCTACCGGGACAGGTCCGTTTACGAGCAGTACTTC

clone_size: .
v_call: TRBV5-6
j_call: TRBJ2-7
d_call: .
cdr3_aa: CASSFLEDEQYF
cdr3_nt: TGTGCCAGCAGCTTTCTGGAGGACGAGCAGTACTTC

clone_size: .
v_call: TRBV28
j_call: TRBJ1-1
d_call: TRBD1
cdr3_aa: CASRLPGQGSFNTEAFF
cdr3_nt: TGTGCCAGCAGGTTACCGGGACAGGGATCCTTTAACACTGAAGCTTTCTTT

clone_size: .
v_call: TRBV6-1
j_call: TRBJ1-2
d_call: .
cdr3_aa: CASSDGQFLIYGYTF
cdr3_nt: TGTGCCAGCAGTGATGGACAGTTTCTTATCTATGGCTACACCTTC

clone_size: .
v_call: TRBV27
j_call: TRBJ1-1
d_call: .
cdr3_aa: CASSWQGLGTEAFF
cdr3_nt: TGTGCCAGCAGTTGGCAGGGCCTGGGGACTGAAGCTTTCTTT

clone_size: once
v_call: TRBV5-1
j_call: TRBJ2-3
d_call: .
cdr3_aa: CASSLSPGLADTQYF
cdr3_nt: TGCGCCAGCAGCTTATCTCCGGGACTCGCCGATACGCAGTATTTT

clone_size: .
v_call: TRBV11-1
j_call: TRBJ2-1
d_call: TRBD2
cdr3_aa: CASSPIQSGRSNNEQFF
cdr3_nt: TGTGCCAGCAGCCCGATCCAGAGCGGGAGGTCAAACAATGAGCAGTTCTTC

clone_size: once
v_call: TRBV27
j_call: TRBJ2-7
d_call: .
cdr3_aa: CASSTSIAASYEQYF
cdr3_nt: TGTGCCAGCAGCACCTCCATCGCGGCCTCCTACGAGCAGTACTTC

clone_size: .
v_call: TRBV5-1
j_call: TRBJ1-2
d_call: TRBD1
cdr3_aa: CASSLALGQGEGYTF
cdr3_nt: TGCGCCAGCAGCTTGGCCCTCGGACAGGGCGAGGGCTACACCTTC

clone_size: .
v_call: TRBV2
j_call: TRBJ2-6
d_call: .
cdr3_aa: CASSEFRGTGANVLTF
cdr3_nt: TGTGCCAGCAGTGAATTTCGGGGAACTGGGGCCAACGTCCTGACTTTC

clone_size: .
v_call: TRBV28
j_call: TRBJ2-7
d_call: TRBD2
cdr3_aa: CASRIAGNEQYF
cdr3_nt: TGTGCCAGCCGGATAGCGGGGAACGAGCAGTACTTC

clone_size: .
v_call: TRBV5-1
j_call: TRBJ2-1
d_call: .
cdr3_aa: CASSFSGASNEQFF
cdr3_nt: TGCGCCAGCAGCTTTTCCGGGGCCAGCAATGAGCAGTTCTTC

clone_size: once
v_call: TRBV4-3
j_call: TRBJ2-3
d_call: TRBD2
cdr3_aa: CASSPSEFSGRPTDTQYF
cdr3_nt: TGCGCCAGCAGCCCATCCGAATTTAGCGGGAGGCCCACAGATACGCAGTATTTT

clone_size: .
v_call: TRBV28
j_call: TRBJ1-5
d_call: TRBD1
cdr3_aa: CASSEGQGENQPQHF
cdr3_nt: TGTGCCAGCAGTGAGGGACAGGGAGAAAATCAGCCCCAGCATTTT

clone_size: .
v_call: TRBV19
j_call: TRBJ2-1
d_call: .
cdr3_aa: CASSARLYNEQFF
cdr3_nt: TGTGCCAGTAGTGCCCGATTATACAATGAGCAGTTCTTC

clone_size: once
v_call: TRBV5-1
j_call: TRBJ2-3
d_call: TRBD1
cdr3_aa: CASRGGTGQDTQYF
cdr3_nt: TGCGCCAGCAGAGGCGGGACAGGGCAAGATACGCAGTATTTT

clone_size: .
v_call: TRBV7-3
j_call: TRBJ2-1
d_call: TRBD1
cdr3_aa: CASSAGTGKNEQFF
cdr3_nt: TGTGCCAGCAGCGCCGGGACAGGGAAAAATGAGCAGTTCTTC

clone_size: .
v_call: TRBV11-2
j_call: TRBJ1-5
d_call: .
cdr3_aa: CASSFQGNQPQHF
cdr3_nt: TGTGCCAGCAGCTTCCAGGGGAATCAGCCCCAGCATTTT

clone_size: .
v_call: TRBV30
j_call: TRBJ2-2
d_call: .
cdr3_aa: CASSGAGELFF
cdr3_nt: TGTGCCTCCTCGGGAGCCGGGGAGCTGTTTTTT

clone_size: .
v_call: TRBV7-2
j_call: TRBJ2-6
d_call: .
cdr3_aa: CASSLAGGSLYGANVLTF
cdr3_nt: TGTGCCAGCAGCTTAGCCGGGGGCTCCCTCTACGGGGCCAACGTCCTGACTTTC

clone_size: .
v_call: TRBV9
j_call: TRBJ1-1
d_call: .
cdr3_aa: CASSEKGLRGNTEAFF
cdr3_nt: TGTGCCAGCAGCGAGAAGGGACTTAGGGGGAACACTGAAGCTTTCTTT

clone_size: .
v_call: TRBV29-1
j_call: TRBJ2-2
d_call: TRBD2
cdr3_aa: CSVDFRRGGPGELFF
cdr3_nt: TGCAGCGTTGACTTTCGCCGGGGGGGTCCCGGGGAGCTGTTTTTT

clone_size: .
v_call: TRBV18
j_call: TRBJ2-7
d_call: TRBD1
cdr3_aa: CASSTGTGLAEQYF
cdr3_nt: TGTGCCAGCTCAACCGGGACAGGGCTCGCTGAGCAGTACTTC

clone_size: .
v_call: TRBV6-1
j_call: TRBJ2-7
d_call: .
cdr3_aa: CASRIRDTYYEQYF
cdr3_nt: TGTGCCAGCAGGATCCGGGACACGTACTACGAGCAGTACTTC

clone_size: once
v_call: TRBV6-5
j_call: TRBJ2-7
d_call: .
cdr3_aa: CASTTDGGSSYEQYF
cdr3_nt: TGTGCCAGCACCACTGACGGGGGTTCCTCCTACGAGCAGTACTTC

clone_size: .
v_call: TRBV7-8
j_call: TRBJ2-6
d_call: .
cdr3_aa: CASSLALTGAGANVLTF
cdr3_nt: TGTGCCAGCAGCTTAGCGCTAACGGGTGCTGGGGCCAACGTCCTGACTTTC

clone_size: once
v_call: TRBV27
j_call: TRBJ2-7
d_call: .
cdr3_aa: CASGLMDNGADEQYF
cdr3_nt: TGTGCCAGCGGTTTAATGGACAACGGTGCCGACGAGCAGTACTTC

clone_size: .
v_call: TRBV29-1
j_call: TRBJ2-3
d_call: TRBD2
cdr3_aa: CSVEEGGPPDTQYF
cdr3_nt: TGCAGCGTTGAGGAGGGAGGGCCCCCAGATACGCAGTATTTT

clone_size: .
v_call: TRBV28
j_call: TRBJ2-1
d_call: .
cdr3_aa: CASSRHRDYNEQFF
cdr3_nt: TGTGCCAGCAGTCGTCACAGGGATTACAATGAGCAGTTCTTC

clone_size: once
v_call: TRBV7-2
j_call: TRBJ2-1
d_call: .
cdr3_aa: CASSFGPYNEQFF
cdr3_nt: TGTGCCAGCAGCTTTGGCCCCTACAATGAGCAGTTCTTC

clone_size: .
v_call: TRBV7-9
j_call: TRBJ2-3
d_call: .
cdr3_aa: CASSPPGASTDTQYF
cdr3_nt: TGTGCCAGCAGCCCACCGGGGGCTTCCACAGATACGCAGTATTTT

clone_size: once
v_call: TRBV13
j_call: TRBJ2-5
d_call: .
cdr3_aa: CASSSTRETQYF
cdr3_nt: TGTGCCAGCAGCTCTACGAGAGAGACCCAGTACTTC

clone_size: .
v_call: TRBV30
j_call: TRBJ1-5
d_call: .
cdr3_aa: CAWSVGGADYSNQPQHF
cdr3_nt: TGTGCCTGGAGTGTCGGGGGGGCAGATTATAGCAATCAGCCCCAGCATTTT

clone_size: .
v_call: TRBV7-9
j_call: TRBJ2-3
d_call: .
cdr3_aa: CASSLASGTPPDGQYF
cdr3_nt: TGTGCCAGCAGCTTAGCCTCCGGGACCCCCCCCGATGGGCAGTATTTT

clone_size: .
v_call: TRBV25-1
j_call: TRBJ2-1
d_call: .
cdr3_aa: CASTPDGGIGQFF
cdr3_nt: TGTGCCAGCACCCCTGATGGAGGAATTGGGCAGTTCTTC

clone_size: .
v_call: TRBV15
j_call: TRBJ2-1
d_call: .
cdr3_aa: CATSRVQWSYNEQFF
cdr3_nt: TGTGCCACCAGCAGAGTACAGTGGAGCTACAATGAGCAGTTCTTC

clone_size: .
v_call: TRBV10-1
j_call: TRBJ2-1
d_call: .
cdr3_aa: CASSETYRDSDEQFF
cdr3_nt: TGCGCCAGCAGTGAGACCTACAGGGACTCCGATGAGCAGTTCTTC

clone_size: .
v_call: TRBV15
j_call: TRBJ1-1
d_call: TRBD1
cdr3_aa: CATSRSRTGLNTEAFF
cdr3_nt: TGTGCCACCAGCAGATCAAGGACAGGGCTAAACACTGAAGCTTTCTTT

clone_size: .
v_call: TRBV19
j_call: TRBJ2-1
d_call: .
cdr3_aa: CASSWGGATSNEQFF
cdr3_nt: TGTGCCAGTAGTTGGGGCGGAGCTACGTCCAATGAGCAGTTCTTC

clone_size: .
v_call: TRBV28
j_call: TRBJ2-7
d_call: TRBD2
cdr3_aa: CASSSSGTSGGLSYEQYF
cdr3_nt: TGTGCCAGCAGTTCCTCCGGGACTAGCGGGGGGCTGTCCTACGAGCAGTACTTC

clone_size: few
v_call: TRBV10-2
j_call: TRBJ2-1
d_call: .
cdr3_aa: CASSGDTAYNEQFF
cdr3_nt: TGCGCCAGCAGCGGGGACACGGCCTACAATGAGCAGTTCTTC

clone_size: .
v_call: TRBV15
j_call: TRBJ1-1
d_call: TRBD1
cdr3_aa: CATSRKQGASEAFF
cdr3_nt: TGTGCCACCAGCAGGAAACAGGGGGCATCTGAAGCTTTCTTT

clone_size: .
v_call: TRBV9
j_call: TRBJ2-1
d_call: TRBD2
cdr3_aa: CASSVDLSGGPSYNEQFF
cdr3_nt: TGTGCCAGCAGCGTAGACTTGAGCGGGGGCCCCTCCTACAATGAGCAGTTCTTC

clone_size: .
v_call: TRBV7-3
j_call: TRBJ2-5
d_call: .
cdr3_aa: CASSLMGNQETQYF
cdr3_nt: TGTGCCAGCAGCTTAATGGGGAACCAAGAGACCCAGTACTTC

clone_size: .
v_call: TRBV2
j_call: TRBJ1-1
d_call: TRBD1
cdr3_aa: CASSHPRDREEETEAFF
cdr3_nt: TGTGCCAGCAGCCATCCCCGGGACAGGGAGGAGGAAACTGAAGCTTTCTTT

clone_size: .
v_call: TRBV19
j_call: TRBJ1-1
d_call: .
cdr3_aa: CASSIGMNTEAFF
cdr3_nt: TGTGCCAGTAGTATCGGGATGAACACTGAAGCTTTCTTT